This is a list of T cell receptor beta chains from one sample in a study of T cell repertoires in cytomegalovirus infection. TCRdb itself ran the reads through MiXCR, one entry per CDR3 protein. The table records roughly 920,000 distinct CDR3 sequences, around 30% of them present only once. These TCRs' antigens remain unknown. This material consisted of cultured CD8+ T cells from PBMCs, taken from culture after CMV antigen stimulation. The receptors derive from a human donor in good health (CMV status not recorded). Some clones in this sample may be carry-over from other donors' samples. Each CDR3 is given with its conserved first and last residue. A D gene is named only where the DNA matches it firmly. Not every row has a clone size; where given, it reads once, few, many or a size class.

CASSPRGRGGLEQYF	TGTGCCAGCAGCCCGCGGGGGCGGGGGGGCCTCGAGCAGTACTTC	TRBV7-8	.	TRBD2	TRBJ2-7
CASSYSFELTDTQYF	TGTGCCAGCAGTTACTCGTTTGAGCTCACAGATACGCAGTATTTT	TRBV6-2/TRBV6-3	.	.	TRBJ2-3
CASSLEGLAGGSNEQFF	TGTGCCAGCAGCTTAGAGGGACTAGCGGGGGGCAGCAATGAGCAGTTCTTC	TRBV9	.	TRBD2	TRBJ2-1
CASSSLTEPFIYEQYF	TGTGCCAGCAGTTCCCTGACAGAACCATTCATCTACGAGCAGTACTTC	TRBV27	.	.	TRBJ2-7
CATSSGYQPQHF	TGTGCCACCAGCAGCGGGTATCAGCCCCAGCATTTT	TRBV15	.	.	TRBJ1-5
CAIQLPTGELFF	TGTGCCATACAGCTCCCCACCGGGGAGCTGTTTTTT	TRBV6-1	.	.	TRBJ2-2
CASSSMGPFEQYF	TGTGCCAGCAGTTCGATGGGGCCCTTCGAGCAGTACTTC	TRBV27	few	.	TRBJ2-7
CASSLGRLNQPQHF	TGTGCCAGCAGCCTTGGACGGCTCAATCAGCCCCAGCATTTT	TRBV7-8	many	.	TRBJ1-5
CASSQYGVNEQFF	TGTGCCAGCAGCCAGTACGGGGTGAACGAGCAGTTCTTC	TRBV14	few	.	TRBJ2-1
CASSLGQEGGYTF	TGTGCCAGCAGCTTAGGACAGGAAGGAGGCTACACCTTC	TRBV7-6	many	.	TRBJ1-2
CASSYITAGADEQFF	TGTGCCAGCAGTTATATAACGGCAGGGGCAGATGAGCAGTTCTTC	TRBV6-2/TRBV6-3	few	.	TRBJ2-1
CASSPPTGLSEAFF	TGTGCCAGCAGCCCACCAACAGGGCTGTCTGAAGCTTTCTTT	TRBV7-9	.	.	TRBJ1-1
CASSPRTGGADYGYTF	TGTGCCAGCAGCCCTCGGACAGGGGGCGCTGACTATGGCTACACCTTC	TRBV7-6	many	TRBD1	TRBJ1-2
CANSYLGLAGGPSAEQFF	TGTGCCAACAGTTACCTCGGACTAGCGGGGGGGCCATCCGCCGAGCAGTTCTTC	TRBV6-6	once	TRBD2	TRBJ2-1
CAIADTSASGYTF	TGTGCCATTGCGGACACGTCGGCGTCTGGCTACACCTTC	TRBV19	.	.	TRBJ1-2
CASSLTRSDFDYGYTF	TGTGCCAGCAGCCTGACGAGGTCGGATTTTGACTATGGCTACACCTTC	TRBV4-2	.	.	TRBJ1-2
CAISETDFSGPDTDTQYF	TGTGCCATCAGTGAGACCGACTTTAGCGGGCCAGACACAGATACGCAGTATTTT	TRBV10-3	many	TRBD2	TRBJ2-3
CASTGAGANVLTF	TGTGCCAGTACAGGGGCTGGGGCCAACGTCCTGACTTTC	TRBV7-6	many	TRBD1	TRBJ2-6
CASQPLDHTDTQYF	TGTGCCAGCCAACCCCTAGACCACACAGATACGCAGTATTTT	TRBV3-1	few	.	TRBJ2-3
CAISEFNSAPRINEQYF	TGTGCCATCAGTGAATTTAATAGCGCCCCGAGGATAAACGAGCAGTACTTC	TRBV10-3	.	.	TRBJ2-7
CSAGSGGKGDTQYF	TGCAGTGCTGGTAGCGGGGGGAAGGGGGATACGCAGTATTTT	TRBV20-1	.	TRBD2	TRBJ2-3
CASSNLQGSNYGYTF	TGTGCCAGCAGTAATTTACAGGGATCCAACTATGGCTACACCTTC	TRBV12-3/TRBV12-4	.	.	TRBJ1-2
CASSLRQGAWNTEAFF	TGTGCCAGCAGTCTTAGACAGGGCGCCTGGAACACTGAAGCTTTCTTT	TRBV6-1	many	TRBD1	TRBJ1-1
CASSFLGHGKNEQFF	TGTGCCAGCAGCTTTTTAGGACATGGTAAAAATGAGCAGTTCTTC	TRBV5-8	.	.	TRBJ2-1